A selection of T cell receptor beta chains follows, all from one sample in a study of identical twins. From the 5' RACE reads, TCRdb called clonotypes with MiXCR, one entry per CDR3 protein. The sample carries 350,000 to 450,000 distinct CDR3 sequences, roughly 20% recorded once. Sequenced material: naive T cells sorted from blood. These receptors came from a man between 45 and 60 years old in good health. Both conserved end residues are part of each CDR3. A D gene is named only where the DNA matches it firmly. Some rows have no size entry. The others give once, few or many, or a class for an expanded clone.

TRBJ2-1	TRBV12-3/TRBV12-4	-	TRBD2	TGTGCCAGCAGTACGGCTAGCGGGAGGGCCTCCTACAATGAGCAGTTCTTC	CASSTASGRASYNEQFF
TRBJ1-1	TRBV10-3	-	-	TGTGCCATCAGTGAGTCTGTCATGGGGAACACTGAAGCTTTCTTT	CAISESVMGNTEAFF
TRBJ1-5	TRBV4-2	many	-	TGTGCCAGCAGCCAAGGGATCGGGAGGAATAGCAATCAGCCCCAGCATTTT	CASSQGIGRNSNQPQHF
TRBJ1-5	TRBV12-3/TRBV12-4	many	-	TGTGCCAGCAGTTTAGGTTGGACAGGCAATCAGCCCCAGCATTTT	CASSLGWTGNQPQHF
TRBJ2-7	TRBV20-1	many	-	TGCAGTGCTTCACAGACAGAGACCTACGAGCAGTACTTC	CSASQTETYEQYF
TRBJ2-5	TRBV3-1	-	-	TGTGCCAGCAGCCTGGAGGGGACGGCCCAAGAGACCCAGTACTTC	CASSLEGTAQETQYF
TRBJ1-6	TRBV2	many	-	TGTGCCAGCAGTGGACAACGGTATAATTCACCCCTCCACTTT	CASSGQRYNSPLHF
TRBJ2-2	TRBV5-1	few	TRBD1	TGCGCCAGCAGGAAAGGGACAGGCGCGAACACCGGGGAGCTGTTTTTT	CASRKGTGANTGELFF
TRBJ2-7	TRBV19	-	TRBD1	TGTGCCAGTAGTATCGGGGACAGCTCCTACGAGCAGTACTTC	CASSIGDSSYEQYF
TRBJ1-3	TRBV6-1	few	-	TGTGCCAGCAGTGCCGACCGGGACCCACATTCGGGGAACACCATATATTTT	CASSADRDPHSGNTIYF
TRBJ1-4	TRBV25-1	many	-	TGTGCCAGCCGGTTGGGGGAAAAACTGTTTTTT	CASRLGEKLFF
TRBJ2-1	TRBV20-1	many	-	TGCAGTGCTCATACTCAGGGGGGCGGTGAGCAGTTCTTC	CSAHTQGGGEQFF
TRBJ2-2	TRBV25-1	many	-	TGTGCCAGCAGTGAAAAAGGGTACACCGGGGAGCTGTTTTTT	CASSEKGYTGELFF
TRBJ2-1	TRBV5-4	-	TRBD2	TGTGCCAGCAGCCGGAGCGGGACCCAATACAATGAGCAGTTCTTC	CASSRSGTQYNEQFF
TRBJ1-1	TRBV7-9	few	-	TGTGCCAGCAGCTCCAGTATTACTGAAGCTTTCTTT	CASSSSITEAFF
TRBJ2-1	TRBV7-8	many	TRBD2	TGTGCCAGCAGCTTAGGACTAGCGGACAGCTCCTACAATGAGCAGTTCTTC	CASSLGLADSSYNEQFF
TRBJ2-7	TRBV5-6	many	-	TGTGCCAGCAGCTTCTCCAGGTTCTACGAGCAGTACTTC	CASSFSRFYEQYF
TRBJ2-3	TRBV20-1	many	-	TGCAGTGCTAGAGTTGGACTGGGTCTAGGCACAGATACGCAGTATTTT	CSARVGLGLGTDTQYF